This T cell receptor beta chain comes out of a study of shared clonotypes between healthy human individuals. Study information: The study drew on two women and a few men aged 18 to 49 as donors. Every donor yielded three CD4 naive, three CD4 memory, two CD8 naive and one CD8 memory plate. Notes on the study in general: Clonotypes not shared had lower generation probabilities than those common to all four donors.

On this clone itself: Its target is unknown.

Study donors comprised healthy, HIV-negative adults devoid of recent acute infection or vaccination. Only in-frame clones appear in the TCRdb table, and some are missing; sequencing was by immunoSEQ multiplex PCR. The sample holds more than 2 million clones, 95% seen once. This sequence originates from a man aged 18 to 30 in good health. The source material was naive CD4+ T cells sorted from blood. Subset reported: CD45RA+ positively selected.

The CDR3 is CSAVRDGYTF. The CDR3 bases are TGCAGTGCGGTCAGGGATGGCTACACCTTC. This chain joins TRBV20-1 and TRBJ1-2, with D possibly TRBD1 on 5 matching bases. Per germline, CDR1 DFQATT and CDR2 SNEGSKA (reference sequence). V was shortened by 6 bases and J by 6 bases, with 8 bases between the two germline ends. This CDR3 comprises 10 residues.